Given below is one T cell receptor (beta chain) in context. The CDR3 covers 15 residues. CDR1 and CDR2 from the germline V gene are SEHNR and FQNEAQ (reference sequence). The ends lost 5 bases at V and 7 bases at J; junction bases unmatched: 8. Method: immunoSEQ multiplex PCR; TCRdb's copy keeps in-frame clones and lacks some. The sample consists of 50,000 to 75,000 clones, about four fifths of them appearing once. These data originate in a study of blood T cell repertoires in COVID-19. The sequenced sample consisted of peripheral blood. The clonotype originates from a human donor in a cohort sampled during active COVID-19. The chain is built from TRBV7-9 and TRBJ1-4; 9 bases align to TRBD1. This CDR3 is CASSPPTGGVEKLFF. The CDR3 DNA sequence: TGTGCCAGCAGCCCCCCAACAGGGGGCGTTGAAAAACTGTTTTTT.